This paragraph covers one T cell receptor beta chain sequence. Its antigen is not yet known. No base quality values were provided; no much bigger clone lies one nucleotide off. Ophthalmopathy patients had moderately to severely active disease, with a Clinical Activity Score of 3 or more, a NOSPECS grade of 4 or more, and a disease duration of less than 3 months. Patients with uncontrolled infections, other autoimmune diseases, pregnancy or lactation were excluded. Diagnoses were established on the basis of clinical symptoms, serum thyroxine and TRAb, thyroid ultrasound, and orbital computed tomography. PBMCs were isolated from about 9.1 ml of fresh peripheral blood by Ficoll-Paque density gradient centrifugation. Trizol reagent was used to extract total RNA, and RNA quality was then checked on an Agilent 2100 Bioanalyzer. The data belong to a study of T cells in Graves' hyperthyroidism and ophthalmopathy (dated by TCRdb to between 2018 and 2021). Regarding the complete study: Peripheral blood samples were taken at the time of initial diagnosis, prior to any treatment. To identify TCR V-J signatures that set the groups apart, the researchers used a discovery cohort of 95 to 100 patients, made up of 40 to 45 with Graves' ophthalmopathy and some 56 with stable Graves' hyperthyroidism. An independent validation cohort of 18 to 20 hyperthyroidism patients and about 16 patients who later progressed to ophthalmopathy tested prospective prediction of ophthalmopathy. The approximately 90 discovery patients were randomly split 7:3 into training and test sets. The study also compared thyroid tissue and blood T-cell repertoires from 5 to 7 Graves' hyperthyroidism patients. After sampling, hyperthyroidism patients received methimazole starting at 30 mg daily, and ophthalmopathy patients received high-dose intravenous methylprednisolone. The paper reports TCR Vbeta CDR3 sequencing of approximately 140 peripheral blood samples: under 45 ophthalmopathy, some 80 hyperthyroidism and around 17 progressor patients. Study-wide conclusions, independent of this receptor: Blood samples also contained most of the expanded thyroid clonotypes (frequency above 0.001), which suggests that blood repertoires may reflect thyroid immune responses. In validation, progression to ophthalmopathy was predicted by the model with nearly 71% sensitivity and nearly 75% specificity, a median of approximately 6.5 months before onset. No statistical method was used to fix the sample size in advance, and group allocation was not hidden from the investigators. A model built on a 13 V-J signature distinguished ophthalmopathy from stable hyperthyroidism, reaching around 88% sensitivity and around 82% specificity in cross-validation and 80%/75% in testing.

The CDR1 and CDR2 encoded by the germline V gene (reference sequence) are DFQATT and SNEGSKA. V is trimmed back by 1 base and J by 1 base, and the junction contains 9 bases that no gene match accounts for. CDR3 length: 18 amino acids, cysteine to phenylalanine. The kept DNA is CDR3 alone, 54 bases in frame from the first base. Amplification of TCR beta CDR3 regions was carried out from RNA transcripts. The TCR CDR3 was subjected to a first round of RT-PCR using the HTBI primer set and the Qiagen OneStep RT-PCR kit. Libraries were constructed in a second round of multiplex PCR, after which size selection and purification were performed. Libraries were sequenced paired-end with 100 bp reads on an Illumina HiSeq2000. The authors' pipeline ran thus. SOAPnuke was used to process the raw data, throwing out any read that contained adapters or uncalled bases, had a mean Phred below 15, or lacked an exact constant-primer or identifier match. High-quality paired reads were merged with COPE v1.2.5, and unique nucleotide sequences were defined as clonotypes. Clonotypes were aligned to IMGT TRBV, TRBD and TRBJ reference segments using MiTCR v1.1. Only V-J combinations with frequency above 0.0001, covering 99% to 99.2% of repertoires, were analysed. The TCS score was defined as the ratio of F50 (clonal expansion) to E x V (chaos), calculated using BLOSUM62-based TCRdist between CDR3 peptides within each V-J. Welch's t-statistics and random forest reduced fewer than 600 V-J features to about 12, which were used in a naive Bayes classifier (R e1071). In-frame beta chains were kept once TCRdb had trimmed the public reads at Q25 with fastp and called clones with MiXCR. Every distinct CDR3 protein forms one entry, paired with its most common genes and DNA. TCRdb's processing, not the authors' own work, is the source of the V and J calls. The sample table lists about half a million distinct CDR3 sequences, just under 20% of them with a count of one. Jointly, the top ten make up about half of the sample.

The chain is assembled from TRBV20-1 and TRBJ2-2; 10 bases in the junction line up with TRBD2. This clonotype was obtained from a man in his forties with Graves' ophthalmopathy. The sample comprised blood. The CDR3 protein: CSARGTSGARGNTGELFF. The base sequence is TGCAGTGCTAGAGGGACTAGCGGCGCCCGGGGGAACACCGGGGAGCTGTTTTTT.